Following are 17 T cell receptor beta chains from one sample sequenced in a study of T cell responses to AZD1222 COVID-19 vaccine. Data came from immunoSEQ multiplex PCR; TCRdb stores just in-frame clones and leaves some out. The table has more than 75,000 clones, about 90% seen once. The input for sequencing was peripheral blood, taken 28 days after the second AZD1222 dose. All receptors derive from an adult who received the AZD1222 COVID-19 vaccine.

CDR3 nucleotides: TGTGCTAGTGGTTCAAGCCGGTACACTGAAGCTTTCTTT. Translating gives CASGSSRYTEAFF. The chain couples TRBV12-5 to TRBJ1-1; D uncertain. Germline-derived CDR1 and CDR2 are LGHNT and FRNRAP. V was shortened by 4 bases and J by 3 bases, with 9 bases between the two germline ends. The CDR3 covers 13 residues. Together with reference TRBV12-5 and TRBJ1-1, the CDR3 gives the full variable domain: DARVTQTPRHKVTEMGQEVTMRCQPILGHNTVFWYRQTMMQGLELLAYFRNRAPLDDSGMPKDRFSAEMPDATLATLKIQPSEPRDSAVYFCASGSSRYTEAFFGQGTRLTVV.

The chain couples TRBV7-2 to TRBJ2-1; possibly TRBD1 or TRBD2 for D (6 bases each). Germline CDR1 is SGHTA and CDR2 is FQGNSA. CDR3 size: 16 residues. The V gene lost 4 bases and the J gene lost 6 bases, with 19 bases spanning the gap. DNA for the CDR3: TGTGCCAGCAGCTCGCGCGGGACACCCAGCGGCAATGAGCAGTTCTTC. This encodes CASSSRGTPSGNEQFF.

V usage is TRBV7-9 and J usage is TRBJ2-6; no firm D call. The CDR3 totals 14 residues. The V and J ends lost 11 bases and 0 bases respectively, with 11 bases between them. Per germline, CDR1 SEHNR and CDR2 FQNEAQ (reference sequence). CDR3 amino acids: CAGGRLSGANVLTF. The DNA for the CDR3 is TGTGCCGGTGGCAGGCTCTCTGGGGCCAACGTCCTGACTTTC. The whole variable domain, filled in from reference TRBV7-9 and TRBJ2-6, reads DTGVSQNPRHKITKRGQNVTFRCDPISEHNRLYWYRQTLGQGPEFLTYFQNEAQLEKSRLLSDRFSAERPKGSFSTLEIQRTEQGDSAMYLCAGGRLSGANVLTFGAGSRLTVL.

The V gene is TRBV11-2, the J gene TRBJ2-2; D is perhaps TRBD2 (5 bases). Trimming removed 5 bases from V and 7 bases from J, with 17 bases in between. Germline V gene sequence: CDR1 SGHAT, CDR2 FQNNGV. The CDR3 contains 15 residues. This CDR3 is CASSPPGLALGELFF. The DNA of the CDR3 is TGTGCCAGCAGCCCCCCTGGACTGGCGCTCGGGGAGCTGTTTTTT.

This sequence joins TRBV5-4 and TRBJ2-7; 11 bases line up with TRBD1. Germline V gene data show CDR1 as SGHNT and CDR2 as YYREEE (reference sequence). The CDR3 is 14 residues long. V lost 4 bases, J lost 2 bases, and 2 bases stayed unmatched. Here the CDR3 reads CASSPDRGPYEQYF. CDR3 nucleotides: TGTGCCAGCAGCCCGGACAGGGGGCCCTACGAGCAGTACTTC.

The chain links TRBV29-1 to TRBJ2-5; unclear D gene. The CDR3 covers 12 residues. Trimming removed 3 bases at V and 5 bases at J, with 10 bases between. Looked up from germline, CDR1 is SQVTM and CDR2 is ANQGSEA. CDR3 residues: CSVDVSTETQYF. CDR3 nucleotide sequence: TGCAGCGTTGACGTCTCCACCGAGACCCAGTACTTC.

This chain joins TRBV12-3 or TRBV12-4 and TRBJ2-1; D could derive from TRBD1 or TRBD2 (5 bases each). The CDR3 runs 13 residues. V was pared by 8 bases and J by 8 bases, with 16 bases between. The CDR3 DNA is TGTGCCAGCGGGACCCACCCCCTGGATGAGCAGTTCTTC. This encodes CASGTHPLDEQFF.

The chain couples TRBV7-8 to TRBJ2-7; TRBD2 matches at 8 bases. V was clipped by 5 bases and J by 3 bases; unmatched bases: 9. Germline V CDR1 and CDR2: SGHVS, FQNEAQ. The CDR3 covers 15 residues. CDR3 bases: TGTGCCAGCAGCCCCGTCACTAGCGGAATCTACGAGCAGTACTTC. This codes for CASSPVTSGIYEQYF. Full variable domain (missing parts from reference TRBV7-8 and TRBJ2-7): GAGVSQSPRYKVAKRGQDVALRCDPISGHVSLFWYQQALGQGPEFLTYFQNEAQLDKSGLPSDRFFAERPEGSVSTLKIQRTQQEDSAVYLCASSPVTSGIYEQYFGPGTRLTVT.

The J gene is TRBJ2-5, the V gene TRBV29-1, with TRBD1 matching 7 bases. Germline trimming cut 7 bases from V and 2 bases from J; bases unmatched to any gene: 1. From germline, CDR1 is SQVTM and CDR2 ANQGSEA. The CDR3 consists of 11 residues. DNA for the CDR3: TGCAGCGCGGGACAGCAAGAGACCCAGTACTTC. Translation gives CSAGQQETQYF.

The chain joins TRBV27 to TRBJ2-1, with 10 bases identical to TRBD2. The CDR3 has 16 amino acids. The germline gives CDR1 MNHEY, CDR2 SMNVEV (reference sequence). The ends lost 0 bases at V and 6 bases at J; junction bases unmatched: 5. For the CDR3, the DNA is TGTGCCAGCAGTTTATCGCTAGCGGGAGTAGTCAATGAGCAGTTCTTC. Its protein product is CASSLSLAGVVNEQFF.

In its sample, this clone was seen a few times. CDR3 DNA sequence: TGTGCCAGCCAACCGCCCCCTAGGAATCAGCCCCAGCATTTT. It translates to CASQPPPRNQPQHF. This chain links TRBV28 with TRBJ1-5; D remains ambiguous. CDR3 length: 14 amino acids. The V and J ends lost 8 bases and 4 bases respectively, with 15 bases between them. Germline V gene lookup returns CDR1 MDHEN and CDR2 SYDVKM.

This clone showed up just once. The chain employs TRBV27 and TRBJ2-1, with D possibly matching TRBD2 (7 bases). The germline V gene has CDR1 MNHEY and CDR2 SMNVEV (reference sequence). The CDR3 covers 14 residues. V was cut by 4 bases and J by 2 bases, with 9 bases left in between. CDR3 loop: CASSWRGPYNEQFF. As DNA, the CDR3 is TGTGCCAGCAGTTGGCGGGGGCCCTACAATGAGCAGTTCTTC.

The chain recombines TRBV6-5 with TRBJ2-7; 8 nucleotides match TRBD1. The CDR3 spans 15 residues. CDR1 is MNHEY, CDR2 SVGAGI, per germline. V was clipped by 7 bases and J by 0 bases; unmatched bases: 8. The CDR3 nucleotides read TGTGCCAGCAATCCACAGGGGGGTAACTCCTACGAGCAGTACTTC. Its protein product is CASNPQGGNSYEQYF.

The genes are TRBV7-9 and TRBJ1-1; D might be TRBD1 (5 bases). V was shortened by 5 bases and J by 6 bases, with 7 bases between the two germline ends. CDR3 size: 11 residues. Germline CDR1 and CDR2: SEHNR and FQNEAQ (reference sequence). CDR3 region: CASSTGPEAFF. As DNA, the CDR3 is TGTGCCAGCAGCACAGGACCTGAAGCTTTCTTT.

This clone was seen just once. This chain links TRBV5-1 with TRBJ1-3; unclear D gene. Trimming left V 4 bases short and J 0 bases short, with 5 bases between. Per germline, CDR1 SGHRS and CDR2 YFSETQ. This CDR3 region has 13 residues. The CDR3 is CASSIDSGNTIYF. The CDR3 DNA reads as TGCGCCAGCAGCATAGACTCTGGAAACACCATATATTTT.

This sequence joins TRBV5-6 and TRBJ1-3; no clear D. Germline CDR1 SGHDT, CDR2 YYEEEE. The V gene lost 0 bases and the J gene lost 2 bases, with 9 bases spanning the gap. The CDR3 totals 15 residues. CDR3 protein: CASSLDRYAGNTIYF. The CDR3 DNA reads TGTGCCAGCAGCTTGGACAGATACGCTGGAAACACCATATATTTT. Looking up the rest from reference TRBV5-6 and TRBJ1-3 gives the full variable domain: DAGVTQSPTHLIKTRGQQVTLRCSPKSGHDTVSWYQQALGQGPQFIFQYYEEEERQRGNFPDRFSGHQFPNYSSELNVNALLLGDSALYLCASSLDRYAGNTIYFGEGSWLTVV.

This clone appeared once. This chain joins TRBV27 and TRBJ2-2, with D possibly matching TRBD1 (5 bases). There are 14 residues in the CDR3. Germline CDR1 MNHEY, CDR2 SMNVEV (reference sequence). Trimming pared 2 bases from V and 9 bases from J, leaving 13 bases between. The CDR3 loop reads CASSLVSGSRELFF. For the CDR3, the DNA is TGTGCCAGCAGTTTAGTTTCAGGGTCGAGGGAGCTGTTTTTT.